The sequence of this T cell receptor (beta chain) was determined in a study of CD8+ T cells in alopecia areata (dated by TCRdb to the late 2010s). In the study overall: High-throughput TCRbeta sequencing was used to examine T cell clonal expansion in alopecia areata in both the C3H/HeJ mouse model and human patients. Scalp tissue and sorted CD4+ and CD8+ peripheral blood T cells from patchy and totalis/universalis alopecia areata patients and from healthy controls were covered by human TCRbeta sequencing. immunoSEQ multiplex PCR using 35 Vbeta forward primers and 13 Jbeta reverse primers was used to amplify TCRbeta CDR3 regions. RNA was extracted with the PAXgene miRNA kit for fixed scalp, the miRNeasy kit for PBMCs, and the RNeasy kit for mouse skin. Scalp clonality was compared among normal scalp (n=4), patchy alopecia areata scalp (n=8), and alopecia totalis/universalis scalp (n=8).

About this clone: This receptor's antigen is unknown. Base qualities were left out, and no much larger clone turns up one base away.

PBMCs were isolated by density centrifugation and stained for CD3, CD4 and CD8, after which CD4+ and CD8+ T cells were sorted on a FACSAria. Scalp biopsies and blood samples were obtained from unaffected controls. The library was built by means of the immunoSEQ multiplex PCR assay. To provide template for TCR sequencing, every sample had RNA extracted and reverse transcribed into cDNA. First-strand cDNA was synthesized using SuperScript III with a 2:1 mix of oligo-dT and random hexamers. A synthetic immune receptor repertoire was used to gauge amplification bias, and whatever bias remained was removed computationally. The authors processed their data as follows. After raw reads were preprocessed to remove errors, the CDR3 was defined following IMGT conventions as running from the conserved cysteine to phenylalanine. To get clonality, Shannon entropy was normalized by log2 of the number of productive unique TCRs and the result was subtracted from 1. Whether scalp clones were CD4 or CD8 was inferred by matching scalp TCRbeta sequences against CD4 and CD8 repertoires sorted from blood. Held by TCRdb, this immuneACCESS table contains in-frame sequences only and omits some clones. Under half of the omission traces to an unresolved V gene where checked; the cause of the rest is unknown. That table is the source of V, J and clone size, and D and trimming were worked out from the DNA. This sample has about 110,000 clones in its table, and around 55% of those were observed once. The biggest ten clones account for around 20% of the sample.

Paper-wide results and their limitations: Unlike mouse skin, which is dominated by gammadelta T cells, normal human skin has resident alphabeta T cells that are also sequenced, and this complicates analysis of the scalp TCR repertoire. Higher clonality and more expanded CD8+ clones were observed in lesional scalp than in normal scalp, particularly in alopecia totalis/universalis, a finding suggestive of antigenic drive. Shared TCR sequences between patients were less evident than in mice, which may be partly attributable to HLA diversity in the patient population.

This clonotype originated in a human donor in good health. The sample was CD8+ T cells sorted from blood.

The CDR3 region has the sequence CANGTEGRGHTDTQYF. The DNA sequence is TGTGCCAACGGGACAGAAGGGCGCGGGCACACAGATACGCAGTATTTT. The sequence links TRBV2 to TRBJ2-3; 7 bases in the middle match TRBD1. The CDR3 contains 16 residues, cysteine and phenylalanine counted. CDR3 DNA is the only sequence kept; it has 48 bases, read in frame from the first base. Trimming accounts for 10 bases at V and 2 bases at J, while the number of junction bases matched to no gene is 15. Based on the germline V gene, the CDR1 and CDR2 sequences are SNHLY and FYNNEI.